A single sample gave rise to the 30 T cell receptor beta chains below, sequenced in a study of spatial heterogeneity in lung cancer. Via MiXCR, TCRdb re-called the 5' RACE reads, giving one row per CDR3 protein. This sample yields about 48,000 distinct CDR3 sequences, of which roughly 5% are seen a single time; around 10% belongs to the top ten. As for time point: sample taken at primary tumor resection. The source material was PBMCs, sampled at surgery. The source is a male donor with early-stage non-small cell lung cancer.

In this sample, this clonotype turned up many times. The chain links TRBV7-2 to TRBJ1-5; D gene uncertain. Trimming took 1 base from V and 0 from J, leaving 7 bases between them. This CDR3 comprises 15 residues. Looked up from germline, CDR1 is SGHTA and CDR2 is FQGNSA. CDR3 nucleotides: TGTGCCAGCAGCTTAGTCGGCGGTAGCAATCAGCCCCAGCATTTT. Its protein product is CASSLVGGSNQPQHF. The complete variable domain, with remaining parts taken from reference TRBV7-2 and TRBJ1-5, reads GAGVSQSPSNKVTEKGKDVELRCDPISGHTALYWYRQSLGQGLEFLIYFQGNSAPDKSGLPSDRFSAERTGGSVSTLTIQRTQQEDSAVYLCASSLVGGSNQPQHFGDGTRLSIL.

This clonotype was counted many times. The chain carries TRBV11-2 and TRBJ2-4; D uncertain. CDR3 length: 17 residues. The V gene's germline CDR1 is SGHAT and CDR2 FQNNGV. V shed 5 bases and J shed 0 bases, with 17 bases lying between them. The DNA of the CDR3 is TGTGCCAGCAGCCCGCGGCCAGCAGATATAGCCAAAAACATTCAGTACTTC. This translates into CASSPRPADIAKNIQYF.

This clonotype was seen ten or more times. CDR3 sequence: CSARGRGNQPQHF. CDR3 coding DNA: TGCAGTGCTAGAGGCCGTGGCAATCAGCCCCAGCATTTT. The chain uses TRBV20-1 and TRBJ1-5; D is ambiguous. Trimming pared 1 base from V and 2 bases from J, leaving 6 bases between. Germline-derived CDR1 and CDR2 are DFQATT and SNEGSKA (reference sequence). The CDR3 loop spans 13 amino acids.

This clonotype was recorded at least ten times. The chain couples TRBV11-2 to TRBJ2-1, with D possibly TRBD1 on 6 matching bases. CDR3 size: 14 residues. V lost 2 bases to trimming and J lost 12 bases, with 17 bases between them. Germline V CDR1 and CDR2: SGHAT, FQNNGV. As DNA, the CDR3 is TGTGCCAGCAGCTTAAGTGGGGGCGAAAGGGGGCAGTTCTTC. Its translation is CASSLSGGERGQFF.

This clonotype was counted only a few times. The gene calls are TRBV2 and TRBJ2-5, with D possibly called TRBD1 or TRBD2 (5 bases each). V lost 6 bases and J 5 bases, leaving 13 bases between the germline ends. The CDR3 is 13 residues long. Germline-derived CDR1 and CDR2 are SNHLY and FYNNEI. The CDR3 here is CASRGELGETQYF. Here the CDR3 DNA reads TGTGCCAGCAGGGGGGAACTCGGGGAGACCCAGTACTTC. The full variable domain, its missing parts supplied by reference TRBV2 and TRBJ2-5, is EPEVTQTPSHQVTQMGQEVILRCVPISNHLYFYWYRQILGQKVEFLVSFYNNEISEKSEIFDDQFSVERPDGSNFTLKIRSTKLEDSAMYFCASRGELGETQYFGPGTRLLVL.

This clonotype was picked up many times. The V and J genes are TRBV7-2 and TRBJ2-1; no definite D call. Germline loops: CDR1 SGHTA, CDR2 FQGNSA. The V and J ends lost 5 bases and 9 bases respectively, with 11 bases between them. The CDR3 is made up of 12 amino acids. This chain's CDR3 is CASSLYNREQFF. As DNA, the CDR3 is TGTGCCAGCAGCCTATACAATCGTGAGCAGTTCTTC.

Ten or more counts support this clonotype. This chain uses TRBV5-4 with TRBJ2-1; TRBD1 aligns across 8 bases. V trimming: 6 bases; J trimming: 7 bases; junction bases outside the gene matches: 12. Germline CDR1 and CDR2: SGHNT and YYREEE (reference sequence). This CDR3 has 15 residues. CDR3 DNA sequence: TGTGCCAGCAACCCGTCGGCAGGGGGCATAAATGAGCAGTTCTTC. Its protein product is CASNPSAGGINEQFF.

This clonotype was seen repeatedly, ten times or more. The CDR3 DNA reads as TGTGCCAGCAAAGCGGGAGTCCTCTACGAGCAGTACTTC. This codes for CASKAGVLYEQYF. This chain links TRBV2 with TRBJ2-7; 8 bases line up with TRBD2. This CDR3 is 13 amino acids long. V was clipped by 7 bases and J by 3 bases; unmatched bases: 5. Germline V gives CDR1 SNHLY, CDR2 FYNNEI.

Many counts were recorded for this clonotype. The chain has TRBV7-6 and TRBJ2-7, with D perhaps TRBD2 (6 bases). The V end was cut by 1 base, the J end by 4 bases, with 14 bases between. This CDR3 has 15 amino acids. The germline V gene encodes CDR1 SGHVS and CDR2 FNYEAQ. The CDR3 DNA reads TGTGCCAGCAGCTTAGGGCGGGCGGGACGATACGAGCAGTACTTC. Translating gives CASSLGRAGRYEQYF.

This clonotype was observed at least ten times. The J gene is TRBJ2-2, the V gene TRBV12-3 or TRBV12-4; D gene ambiguous. This CDR3 region has 14 residues. V lost 5 bases and J 5 bases, leaving 12 bases between the germline ends. The CDR3 region is CASSPLPGTGELFF. For the CDR3, the DNA is TGTGCCAGCAGTCCCCTTCCCGGGACCGGGGAGCTGTTTTTT.

This clonotype has a count of ten or more. The V gene is TRBV18, the J gene TRBJ2-7; 9 bases are a match to TRBD1. The CDR3 has 15 amino acids. Germline CDR1 KGHSH, CDR2 LQKENI. V was clipped by 6 bases and J by 4 bases; unmatched bases: 10. The CDR3, as DNA: TGTGCCAGCTCTCCTATGCCGGGACAGGGTTACGAGCAGTACTTC. Its protein is CASSPMPGQGYEQYF.

This clonotype was seen repeatedly, ten times or more. The rearrangement joins TRBV28 to TRBJ2-3; 7 bases align to TRBD1. J lost 0 bases, V lost 6 bases, and 6 bases had no gene match. CDR3 length: 15 amino acids. The germline gives CDR1 MDHEN, CDR2 SYDVKM. The CDR3 here is CASRRQGSSTDTQYF. CDR3 nucleotide sequence: TGTGCCAGCAGGAGACAGGGATCTAGCACAGATACGCAGTATTTT.

This clonotype appeared many times. The V gene is TRBV27, the J gene TRBJ2-3, with 15 bases aligning to TRBD2. The V and J ends lost 6 bases and 4 bases, in that order; junction bases with no gene match: 8. The length of the CDR3 is 17 residues. CDR1 and CDR2 from the germline V gene are MNHEY and SMNVEV (reference sequence). The CDR3 DNA reads TGTGCCAGCAGCGATACGGGACTAGCGGGAGGAGCAGATACGCAGTATTTT. This translates into CASSDTGLAGGADTQYF.

Only a few counts were recorded for this clonotype. One end of the junction fails to match germline, which may point to a read error. The chain uses TRBV9 and TRBJ2-1; tentatively, D is TRBD2 (6 bases). Germline V gene sequence: CDR1 SGDLS, CDR2 YYNGEE. The CDR3 loop spans 14 amino acids. The chain's CDR3 is CASSGEPKGLPGSF. The CDR3 coding sequence is TGTGCCAGCAGCGGAGAACCAAAGGGACTCCCTGGCTCCTTC.

In this sample, this clonotype turned up many times. This rearrangement joins TRBV11-2 to TRBJ1-6, with D unclear. The V end was cut by 4 bases, the J end by 0 bases, with 7 bases between. Germline values: CDR1 SGHAT, CDR2 FQNNGV. The CDR3 extends over 15 amino acids. The CDR3 loop is CASSYDVSYNSPLHF. The DNA for the CDR3 is TGTGCCAGCAGCTATGACGTCTCCTATAATTCACCCCTCCACTTT.

This clonotype has at least ten counts. The rearrangement uses TRBV18 and TRBJ2-5, with 8 bases aligning to TRBD1. Per germline, CDR1 KGHSH and CDR2 LQKENI. The CDR3 contains 13 residues. After removal of 6 bases from V and 4 bases from J, the junction contained 4 bases not matched to a gene. The CDR3 DNA sequence: TGTGCCAGCTCCCGCGACAGGGGAGAGACCCAGTACTTC. Translation: CASSRDRGETQYF.

This clonotype was recorded at least ten times. This rearrangement joins TRBV4-1 to TRBJ2-3; 9 nucleotides line up with TRBD2. The V gene's germline CDR1 is MGHRA and CDR2 YSYEKL. Trimming at V came to 2 bases and at J to 4 bases, leaving 4 bases not matched to a gene. There are 15 residues in the CDR3. The CDR3 loop reads CASSQRGLAADTQYF. The CDR3 nucleotides read TGCGCCAGCAGCCAACGGGGACTAGCCGCAGATACGCAGTATTTT.

This clonotype has ten or more counts. This chain links TRBV5-1 with TRBJ2-1; D remains ambiguous. CDR1 and CDR2 from the germline V gene are SGHRS and YFSETQ. V shed 2 bases and J shed 7 bases, with 10 bases lying between them. The CDR3 runs to 13 residues. The CDR3 protein is CASSFQRGNEQFF. The CDR3 nucleotides are TGCGCCAGCAGCTTCCAGCGAGGTAATGAGCAGTTCTTC.

This clonotype was detected ten times or more. This CDR3 reads CASRQGAANEQFF. CDR3 sequence (DNA): TGTGCCAGCAGACAGGGGGCGGCCAATGAGCAGTTCTTC. V usage is TRBV12-3 or TRBV12-4 and J usage is TRBJ2-1; TRBD1 matches 9 bases. The CDR3 spans 13 residues. V lost 6 bases, J lost 6 bases, and 3 bases stayed unmatched.

This clonotype came up many times. The V gene is TRBV29-1, the J gene TRBJ2-3; D is possibly TRBD2 (6 bases). The germline V gene has CDR1 SQVTM and CDR2 ANQGSEA. The CDR3 extends over 11 amino acids. Trimming stripped 3 bases from V and 5 bases from J, with 6 bases between. CDR3 protein: CSVEGGDTQYF. DNA of the CDR3: TGCAGCGTTGAGGGGGGAGATACGCAGTATTTT.

There are a few counts of this clonotype. This chain joins TRBV15 and TRBJ2-3; 7 positions match TRBD1. This CDR3 spans 15 amino acids. Germline V lookup: CDR1 LNHNV, CDR2 YYDKDF (reference sequence). V dropped 7 bases and J dropped 0; count of bases not matched to a gene: 7. The CDR3 DNA is TGTGCCACCACAATTTCAGGGGGTAGCACAGATACGCAGTATTTT. This codes for CATTISGGSTDTQYF.

In its sample, this clonotype was seen many times. This sequence joins TRBV10-3 and TRBJ1-1, with D possibly matching TRBD1 (5 bases). Germline CDR1 ENHRY, CDR2 SYGVKD. The CDR3 has 14 residues. V was shortened by 3 bases and J by 6 bases, with 14 bases between the two germline ends. The CDR3 protein is CAISDSGKGAEAFF. In nucleotides, the CDR3 is TGTGCCATCAGTGACAGTGGGAAAGGGGCTGAAGCTTTCTTT.

This clonotype was seen at least ten times. The V call is TRBV30, the J call TRBJ2-2; 9 nucleotides match TRBD1. Germline V gene sequence: CDR1 GTSNPN, CDR2 SVGIG (reference sequence). The ends lost 5 bases at V and 3 bases at J; junction bases unmatched: 4. The CDR3 contains 14 residues. The CDR3 DNA reads TGTGCCTGGCAGGGGGACAGGGACACCGGGGAGCTGTTTTTT. Translating gives CAWQGDRDTGELFF.

This clonotype occurred many times. The CDR3 region has the DNA TGCGCCAGCACCCCACAGGGGGCCCCTGGAAACACCATATATTTT. Residues: CASTPQGAPGNTIYF. The chain has TRBV5-1 and TRBJ1-3; 9 bases align to TRBD1. The CDR3 covers 15 residues. The germline V gene has CDR1 SGHRS and CDR2 YFSETQ. The junction had 6 bases not matched to a gene; V was cut back by 6 bases and J by 2 bases.

This clonotype has a count of ten or more. This chain uses TRBV7-2 with TRBJ2-5; D is ambiguous. The ends were cut back, 5 bases at V and 4 bases at J, with 8 bases in the middle. The CDR3 has 12 amino acids. The V gene's germline CDR1 is SGHTA and CDR2 FQGNSA. The DNA of the CDR3 is TGTGCCAGCAGCCTCCTACTAGAGACCCAGTACTTC. The encoded protein is CASSLLLETQYF.

This clonotype was picked up many times. The gene calls are TRBV7-9 and TRBJ2-2; 13 bases are a match to TRBD2. V lost 4 bases to trimming and J lost 4 bases; unmatched junction nucleotides: 6. CDR1 is SEHNR and CDR2 is FQNEAQ in the germline V gene (reference sequence). The CDR3 contains 17 residues. The CDR3 DNA is TGTGCCAGCAGCTCAACTAGCGGGAGGGCCTTCACCGGGGAGCTGTTTTTT. Amino acid sequence: CASSSTSGRAFTGELFF.

This clonotype was found many times. The V call is TRBV9, the J call TRBJ2-2; either TRBD1 or TRBD2 may fit D (5 bases each). Germline CDR1 SGDLS, CDR2 YYNGEE. The V and J ends lost 5 bases and 7 bases respectively, with 18 bases between them. The CDR3 consists of 15 residues. The CDR3 loop is CASRPGPRRDGELFF. In nucleotides, the CDR3 is TGTGCCAGCAGACCGGGACCCAGAAGGGACGGGGAGCTGTTTTTT.

In its sample, this clonotype was seen many times. The chain has TRBV4-3 and TRBJ2-3, with TRBD2 matching 11 bases. Germline V CDR1 and CDR2: LGHNA, YSLEER. The trim removed 0 bases at V and 8 bases at J, leaving 16 bases unmatched. This CDR3 spans 19 amino acids. CDR3 region: CASSQEGGWGTSGPGTQYF. As DNA, the CDR3 is TGCGCCAGCAGCCAAGAGGGCGGGTGGGGGACTAGCGGTCCTGGTACGCAGTATTTT.

This clonotype showed up many times. This chain links TRBV27 with TRBJ2-3; TRBD2 agrees at 10 bases. With 0 bases clipped from V and 4 bases from J, the junction kept 4 bases outside the gene matches. The germline V gene encodes CDR1 MNHEY and CDR2 SMNVEV (reference sequence). The CDR3 runs 16 residues. CDR3 amino acids: CASSLSTGTSADTQYF. In nucleotides, the CDR3 is TGTGCCAGCAGTTTATCAACCGGGACTAGCGCAGATACGCAGTATTTT.

This clonotype came up many times. J is TRBJ1-1 and V is TRBV30, with D possibly being TRBD1 (6 bases). This CDR3 has 12 amino acids. CDR1 is GTSNPN, CDR2 SVGIG, per germline (reference sequence). V lost 6 bases, J lost 0 bases, and 8 bases lay in between. The CDR3 loop is CACDRLNTEAFF. CDR3 DNA: TGTGCCTGTGACAGGTTGAACACTGAAGCTTTCTTT.